This T cell receptor beta chain was recorded in a study of T cells in Graves' hyperthyroidism and ophthalmopathy. Overall study findings and caveats: Ophthalmopathy was told apart from stable hyperthyroidism by a 13 V-J model.

V was clipped by 11 bases and J by 2 bases; unmatched bases: 11. The CDR3 contains 14 residues. In germline, CDR1 is MNHNS, CDR2 SASEGT. Ten or more counts support this clonotype. No antigen is known for it. Amplified TCR beta CDR3 regions derived from RNA transcripts. An initial round of RT-PCR targeting the TCR CDR3 relied on the HTBI primer set. Using its own MiXCR run on the multiplex PCR reads, TCRdb lists one record per CDR3 protein. The sample lists 350,000 to 450,000 distinct CDR3 sequences; about 14% were seen once. The source is a woman aged 55-69 years with Graves' hyperthyroidism. This chain links TRBV6-1 with TRBJ2-5, with 7 bases aligning to TRBD2. Sequences were obtained from blood. CDR3 coding DNA: TGTGCCGCAGTGACTAGCTTGGGGCAAGAGACCCAGTACTTC. Translated: CAAVTSLGQETQYF.